This TCR beta chain is from a study of neurological immune-mediated disorders. Germline assignment: CDR1 DFQATT and CDR2 SNEGSKA (reference sequence). Trimming took off 3 bases at V and 0 bases at J, with 12 bases between the two ends. The CDR3 contains 14 residues. One entry per CDR3 protein, called by TCRdb with MiXCR from the 5' RACE reads. This table holds about 58,000 distinct CDR3 sequences, 3% to 4% found once. This clonotype was detected many times. The source is an older woman with multiple sclerosis. The sequencing sample was made of PBMCs. V usage is TRBV20-1 and J usage is TRBJ2-7, with D possibly TRBD1 on 6 matching bases. The CDR3 region has the DNA TGCAGTGCTAGTGGGGGCTTGAACTCCTACGAGCAGTACTTC. Its translation: CSASGGLNSYEQYF.